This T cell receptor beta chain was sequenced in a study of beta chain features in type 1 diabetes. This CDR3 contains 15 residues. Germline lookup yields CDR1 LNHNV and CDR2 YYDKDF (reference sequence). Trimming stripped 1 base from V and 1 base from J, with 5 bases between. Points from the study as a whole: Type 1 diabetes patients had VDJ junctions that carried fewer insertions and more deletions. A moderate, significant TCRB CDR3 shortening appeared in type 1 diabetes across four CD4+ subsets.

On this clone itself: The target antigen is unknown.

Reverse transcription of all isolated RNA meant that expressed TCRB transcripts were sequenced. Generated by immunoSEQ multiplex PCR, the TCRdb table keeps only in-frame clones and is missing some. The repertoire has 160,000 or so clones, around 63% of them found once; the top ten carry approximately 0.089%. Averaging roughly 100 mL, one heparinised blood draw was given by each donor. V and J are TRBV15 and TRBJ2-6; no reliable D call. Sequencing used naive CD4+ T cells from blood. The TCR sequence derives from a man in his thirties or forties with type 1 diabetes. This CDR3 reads CATSRGFSGANVLTF. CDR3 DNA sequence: TGTGCCACCAGCAGAGGGTTTTCTGGGGCCAACGTCCTGACTTTC. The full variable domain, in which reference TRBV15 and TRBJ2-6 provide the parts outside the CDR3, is DAMVIQNPRYQVTQFGKPVTLSCSQTLNHNVMYWYQQKSSQAPKLLFHYYDKDFNNEADTPDNFQSRRPNTSFCFLDIRSPGLGDTAMYLCATSRGFSGANVLTFGAGSRLTVL.